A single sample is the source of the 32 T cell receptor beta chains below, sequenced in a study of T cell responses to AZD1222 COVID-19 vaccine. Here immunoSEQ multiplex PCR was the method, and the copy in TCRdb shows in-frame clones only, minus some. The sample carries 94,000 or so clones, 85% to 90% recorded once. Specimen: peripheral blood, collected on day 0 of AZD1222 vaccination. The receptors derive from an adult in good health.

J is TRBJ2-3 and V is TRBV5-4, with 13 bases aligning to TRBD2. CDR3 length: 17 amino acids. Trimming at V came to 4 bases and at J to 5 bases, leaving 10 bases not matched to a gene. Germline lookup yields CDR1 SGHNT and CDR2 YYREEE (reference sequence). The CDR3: CASSPGLAGDWEDTQYF. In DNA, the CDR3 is TGTGCCAGCAGCCCTGGACTAGCGGGAGATTGGGAAGATACGCAGTATTTT.

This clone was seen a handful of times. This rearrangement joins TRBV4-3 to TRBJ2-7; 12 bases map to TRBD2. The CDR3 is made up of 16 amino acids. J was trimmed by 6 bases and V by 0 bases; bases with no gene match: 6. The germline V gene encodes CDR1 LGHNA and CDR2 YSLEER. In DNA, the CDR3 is TGCGCCAGCAGCCAAGATCTGGCTAGCGGGAGGGTCGAGCAGTACTTC. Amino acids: CASSQDLASGRVEQYF.

For the CDR3, the DNA is TGTGCCAGTAGTATGGCGGGAGTGGCCAATGAGCAGTTCTTC. Residues: CASSMAGVANEQFF. The chain combines TRBV19 with TRBJ2-1, with 7 positions matching TRBD2. The V and J ends lost 3 bases and 6 bases, in that order; junction bases with no gene match: 5. The V gene's germline CDR1 is LNHDA and CDR2 SQIVND (reference sequence). The CDR3 runs to 14 residues.

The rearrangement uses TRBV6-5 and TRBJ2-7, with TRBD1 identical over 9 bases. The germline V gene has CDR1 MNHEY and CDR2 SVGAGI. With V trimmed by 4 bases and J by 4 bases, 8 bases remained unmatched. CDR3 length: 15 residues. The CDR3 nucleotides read TGTGCCAGCAGTTCCTACAGGGGGCGAGGATACGAGCAGTACTTC. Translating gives CASSSYRGRGYEQYF.

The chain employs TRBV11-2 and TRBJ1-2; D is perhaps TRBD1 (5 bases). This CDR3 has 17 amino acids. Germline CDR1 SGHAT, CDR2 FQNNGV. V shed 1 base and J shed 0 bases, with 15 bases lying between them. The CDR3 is CASSLVSRDPTNYGYTF. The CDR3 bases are TGTGCCAGCAGCTTAGTTAGTCGGGACCCAACTAACTATGGCTACACCTTC.

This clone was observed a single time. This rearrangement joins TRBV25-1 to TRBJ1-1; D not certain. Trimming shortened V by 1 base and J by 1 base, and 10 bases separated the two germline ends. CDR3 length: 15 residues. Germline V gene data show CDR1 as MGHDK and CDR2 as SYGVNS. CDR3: CASSESGLSNTEAFF. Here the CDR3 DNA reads TGTGCCAGCAGTGAATCAGGACTTTCGAACACTGAAGCTTTCTTT.

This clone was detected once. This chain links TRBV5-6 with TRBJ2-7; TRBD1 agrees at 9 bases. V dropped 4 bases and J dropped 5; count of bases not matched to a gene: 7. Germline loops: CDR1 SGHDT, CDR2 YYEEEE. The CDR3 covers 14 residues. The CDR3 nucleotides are TGTGCCAGCAGCACCGGACAGGGGAAACACGAGCAGTACTTC. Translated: CASSTGQGKHEQYF.

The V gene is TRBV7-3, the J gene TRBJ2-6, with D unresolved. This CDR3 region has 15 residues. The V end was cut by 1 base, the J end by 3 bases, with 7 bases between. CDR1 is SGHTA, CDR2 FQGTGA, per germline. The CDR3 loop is CASSLSRGGANVLTF. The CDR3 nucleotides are TGTGCCAGCAGCTTAAGTCGCGGTGGGGCCAACGTCCTGACTTTC.

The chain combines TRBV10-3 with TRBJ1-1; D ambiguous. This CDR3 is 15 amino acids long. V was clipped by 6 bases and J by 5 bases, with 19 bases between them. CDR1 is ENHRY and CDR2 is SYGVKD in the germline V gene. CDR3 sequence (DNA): TGTGCCATCAGAGCGTGGTTTGGGCGTCGGACTGAAGCTTTCTTT. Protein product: CAIRAWFGRRTEAFF.

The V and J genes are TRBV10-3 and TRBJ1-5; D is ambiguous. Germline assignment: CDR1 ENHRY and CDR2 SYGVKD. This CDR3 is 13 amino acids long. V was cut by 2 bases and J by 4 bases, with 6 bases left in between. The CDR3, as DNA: TGTGCCATCAGTGAGGCACCTAATCAGCCCCAGCATTTT. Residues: CAISEAPNQPQHF.

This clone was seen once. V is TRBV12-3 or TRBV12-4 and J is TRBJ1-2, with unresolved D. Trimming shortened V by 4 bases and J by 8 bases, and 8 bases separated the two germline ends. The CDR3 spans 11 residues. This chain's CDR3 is CASSSNDGYTF. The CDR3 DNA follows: TGTGCCAGCAGTTCGAATGACGGCTACACCTTC.

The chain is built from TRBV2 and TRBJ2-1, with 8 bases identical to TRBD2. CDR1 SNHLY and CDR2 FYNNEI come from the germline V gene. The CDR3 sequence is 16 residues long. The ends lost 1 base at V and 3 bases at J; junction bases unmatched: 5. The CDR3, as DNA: TGTGCCAGCAGTGAAGACCTAGCGGGTTTCTACAATGAGCAGTTCTTC. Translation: CASSEDLAGFYNEQFF.

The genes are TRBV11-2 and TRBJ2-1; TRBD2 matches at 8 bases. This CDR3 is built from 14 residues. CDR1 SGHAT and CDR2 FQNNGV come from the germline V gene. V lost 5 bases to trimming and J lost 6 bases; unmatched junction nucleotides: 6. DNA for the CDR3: TGTGCCAGCAGCCCCGTACTAGCGGTCAATGAGCAGTTCTTC. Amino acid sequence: CASSPVLAVNEQFF.

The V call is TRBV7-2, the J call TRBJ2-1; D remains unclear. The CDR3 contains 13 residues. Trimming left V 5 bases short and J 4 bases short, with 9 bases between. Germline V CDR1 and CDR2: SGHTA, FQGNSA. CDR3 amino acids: CASSTRRYNEQFF. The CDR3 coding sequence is TGTGCCAGCAGCACTCGCCGATACAATGAGCAGTTCTTC. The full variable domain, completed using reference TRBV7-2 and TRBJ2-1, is GAGVSQSPSNKVTEKGKDVELRCDPISGHTALYWYRQSLGQGLEFLIYFQGNSAPDKSGLPSDRFSAERTGGSVSTLTIQRTQQEDSAVYLCASSTRRYNEQFFGPGTRLTVL.

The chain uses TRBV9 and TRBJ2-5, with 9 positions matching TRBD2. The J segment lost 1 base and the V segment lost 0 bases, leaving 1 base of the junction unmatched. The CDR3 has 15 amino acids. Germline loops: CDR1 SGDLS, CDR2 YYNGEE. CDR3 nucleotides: TGTGCCAGCAGCGTAGGCGGGAGGGGCCAAGAGACCCAGTACTTC. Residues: CASSVGGRGQETQYF.

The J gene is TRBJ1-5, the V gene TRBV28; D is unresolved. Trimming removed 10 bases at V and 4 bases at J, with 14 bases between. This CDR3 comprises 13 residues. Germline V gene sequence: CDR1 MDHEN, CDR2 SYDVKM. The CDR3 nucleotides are TGTGCCACAGTCCCAGTGGAAAATCAGCCCCAGCATTTT. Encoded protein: CATVPVENQPQHF.

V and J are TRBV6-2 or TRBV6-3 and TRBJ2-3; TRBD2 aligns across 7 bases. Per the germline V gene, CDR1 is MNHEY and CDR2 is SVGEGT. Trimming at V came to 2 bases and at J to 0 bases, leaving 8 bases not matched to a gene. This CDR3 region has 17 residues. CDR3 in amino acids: CASSYVPASGSTDTQYF. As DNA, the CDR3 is TGTGCCAGCAGTTACGTCCCGGCTAGCGGTAGCACAGATACGCAGTATTTT.

CDR3 loop: CASSFGPLYEQYF. In DNA form, the CDR3 reads TGTGCCAGCAGTTTCGGACCGCTCTACGAGCAGTACTTC. The J gene is TRBJ2-7, the V gene TRBV28; D remains ambiguous. With 3 bases removed from V and 3 bases from J, the gap between germline ends came to 9 bases. Germline-derived CDR1 and CDR2 are MDHEN and SYDVKM. The CDR3 totals 13 residues.

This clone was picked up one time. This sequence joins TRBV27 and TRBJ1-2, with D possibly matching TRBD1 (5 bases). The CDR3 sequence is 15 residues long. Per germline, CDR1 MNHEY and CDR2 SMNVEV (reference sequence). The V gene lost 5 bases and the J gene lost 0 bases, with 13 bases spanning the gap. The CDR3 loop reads CASSPGAAPNYGYTF. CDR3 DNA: TGTGCCAGCAGTCCCGGGGCAGCTCCTAACTATGGCTACACCTTC.

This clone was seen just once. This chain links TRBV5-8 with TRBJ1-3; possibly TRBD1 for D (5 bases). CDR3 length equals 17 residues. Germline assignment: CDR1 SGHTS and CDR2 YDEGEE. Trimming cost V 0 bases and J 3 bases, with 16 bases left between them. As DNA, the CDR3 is TGTGCCAGCAGCTTGGACCCCGGGACCTACGGTGGAAACACCATATATTTT. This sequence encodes CASSLDPGTYGGNTIYF. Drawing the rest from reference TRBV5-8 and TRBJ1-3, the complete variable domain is EAGVTQSPTHLIKTRGQQATLRCSPISGHTSVYWYQQALGLGLQFLLWYDEGEERNRGNFPPRFSGRQFPNYSSELNVNALELEDSALYLCASSLDPGTYGGNTIYFGEGSWLTVV.

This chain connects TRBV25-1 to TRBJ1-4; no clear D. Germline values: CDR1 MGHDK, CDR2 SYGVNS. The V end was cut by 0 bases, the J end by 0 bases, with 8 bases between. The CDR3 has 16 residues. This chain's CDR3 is CASSEYIGPTNEKLFF. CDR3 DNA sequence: TGTGCCAGCAGTGAATATATCGGGCCAACTAATGAAAAACTGTTTTTT.

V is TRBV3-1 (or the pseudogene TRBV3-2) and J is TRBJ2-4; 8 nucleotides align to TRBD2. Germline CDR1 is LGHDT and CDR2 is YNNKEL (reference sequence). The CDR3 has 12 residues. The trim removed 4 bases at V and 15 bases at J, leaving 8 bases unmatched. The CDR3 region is CASSPSAGGRYF. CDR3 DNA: TGTGCCAGCAGCCCCTCGGCGGGGGGAAGGTACTTC.

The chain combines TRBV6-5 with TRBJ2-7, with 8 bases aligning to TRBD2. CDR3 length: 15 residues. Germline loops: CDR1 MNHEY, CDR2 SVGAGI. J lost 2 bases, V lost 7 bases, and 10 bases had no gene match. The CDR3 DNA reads TGTGCCAGCACGCGAAATAGCGGGAACCCCTACGAGCAGTACTTC. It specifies CASTRNSGNPYEQYF.

Written as DNA, the CDR3 is TGTGCCAGCAGCTTACGGGATATGGCGCAGTATTTT. Residues: CASSLRDMAQYF. The chain joins TRBV7-9 to TRBJ2-3, with D tentatively TRBD2 (5 bases). V lost 2 bases to trimming and J lost 10 bases, with 10 bases between them. Germline V gene sequence: CDR1 SEHNR, CDR2 FQNEAQ (reference sequence). The CDR3 loop spans 12 amino acids.

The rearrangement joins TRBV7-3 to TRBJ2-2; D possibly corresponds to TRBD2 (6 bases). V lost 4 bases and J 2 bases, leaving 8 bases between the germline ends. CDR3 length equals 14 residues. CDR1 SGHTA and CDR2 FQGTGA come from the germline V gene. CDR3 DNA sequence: TGTGCCAGCAGCTCCGGGACTAACACCGGGGAGCTGTTTTTT. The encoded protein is CASSSGTNTGELFF.

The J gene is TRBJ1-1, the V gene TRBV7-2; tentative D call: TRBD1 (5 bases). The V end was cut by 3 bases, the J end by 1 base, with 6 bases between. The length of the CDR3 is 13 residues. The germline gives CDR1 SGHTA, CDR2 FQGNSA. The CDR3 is CASSFQGNTEAFF. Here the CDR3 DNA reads TGTGCCAGCAGCTTCCAGGGGAACACTGAAGCTTTCTTT.

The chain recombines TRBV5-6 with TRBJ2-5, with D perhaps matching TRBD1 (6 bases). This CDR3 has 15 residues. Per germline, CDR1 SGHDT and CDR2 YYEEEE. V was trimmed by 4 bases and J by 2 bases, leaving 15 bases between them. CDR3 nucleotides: TGTGCCAGCAGCCTTGCGTCAGGGGCACAAGAGACCCAGTACTTC. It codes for CASSLASGAQETQYF.

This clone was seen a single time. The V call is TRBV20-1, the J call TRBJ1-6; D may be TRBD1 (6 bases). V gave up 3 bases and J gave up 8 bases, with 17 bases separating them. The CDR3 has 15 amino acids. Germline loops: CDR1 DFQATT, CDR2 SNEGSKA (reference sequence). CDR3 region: CSASNRGHKDSPLHF. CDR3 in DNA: TGCAGTGCTAGTAACCGGGGGCATAAGGATTCACCCCTCCACTTT.

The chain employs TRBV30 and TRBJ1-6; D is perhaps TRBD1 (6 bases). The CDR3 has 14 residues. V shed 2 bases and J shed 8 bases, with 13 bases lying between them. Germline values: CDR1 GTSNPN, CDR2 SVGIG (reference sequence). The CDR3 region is CAWSSGGIDSPLHF. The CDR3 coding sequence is TGTGCCTGGAGTTCGGGGGGCATTGATTCACCCCTCCACTTT.

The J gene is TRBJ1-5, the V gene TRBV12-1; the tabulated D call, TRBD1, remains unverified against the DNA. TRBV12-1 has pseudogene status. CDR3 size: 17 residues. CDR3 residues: CASSYDREAPYNQPQHF. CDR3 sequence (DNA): TGTGCCAGCAGCTATGACAGGGAGGCCCCTTACAATCAGCCCCAGCATTTT.

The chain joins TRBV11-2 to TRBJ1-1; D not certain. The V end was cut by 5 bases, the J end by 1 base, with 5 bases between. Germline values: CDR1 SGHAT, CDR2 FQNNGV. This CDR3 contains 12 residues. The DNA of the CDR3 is TGTGCCAGCAGCGCATGGAACACTGAAGCTTTCTTT. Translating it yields CASSAWNTEAFF.

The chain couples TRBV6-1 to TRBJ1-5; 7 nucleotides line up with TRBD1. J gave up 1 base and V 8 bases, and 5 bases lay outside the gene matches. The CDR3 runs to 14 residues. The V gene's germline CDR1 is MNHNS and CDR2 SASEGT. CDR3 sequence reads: CASRQGGSNQPQHF. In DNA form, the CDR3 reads TGTGCCAGCCGTCAGGGGGGCAGCAATCAGCCCCAGCATTTT.